Listed below are T cell receptor beta chains from one sample, sequenced in a study of cytomegalovirus exposure and HLA in healthy donors. The table came from immunoSEQ multiplex PCR; TCRdb's copy has only in-frame clones and leaves some out. The sample shows around 110,000 clones, roughly two thirds of them seen only once. The material sequenced was PBMCs. All receptors come from a young woman in good health and CMV-seronegative. CDR3s include the opening cysteine and the closing phenylalanine or tryptophan. D genes are given only for firm matches. Clone sizes are given selectively: once, few, many, or a class where the clone is expanded.

d_gene	v_gene	abundance	j_gene	CDR3aa	CDR3nt
TRBD1	TRBV7-2	.	TRBJ1-5	CASSGAGTGYQPQHF	TGTGCCAGCAGCGGGGCCGGGACAGGGTATCAGCCCCAGCATTTT
.	TRBV30	.	TRBJ1-4	CAWSRVAATNEKLFF	TGTGCCTGGAGTCGGGTTGCAGCAACTAATGAAAAACTGTTTTTT
.	TRBV4-2	.	TRBJ2-3	CASSQDGAEQPGTDTQYF	TGTGCCAGCAGCCAAGATGGGGCGGAGCAGCCTGGCACAGATACGCAGTATTTT
.	TRBV21-1	few	TRBJ1-1	CASSLRTVSLMNTEAFF	TGTGCCAGCAGCTTACGGACAGTTTCCTTGATGAACACTGAAGCTTTCTTT
.	TRBV5-1	.	TRBJ1-1	CASSLVPNKNTEAFF	TGCGCCAGCAGCTTGGTGCCAAACAAGAACACTGAAGCTTTCTTT
TRBD1	TRBV6-5	.	TRBJ1-2	CASSYTHDRVFGYTF	TGTGCCAGCAGTTACACCCACGACAGGGTTTTTGGCTACACCTTC
TRBD1	TRBV30	.	TRBJ1-1	CAWTGQGRGTEAFF	TGTGCCTGGACCGGACAGGGGCGGGGCACTGAAGCTTTCTTT
TRBD2	TRBV9	.	TRBJ2-7	CASSEGLAGDVYEQYF	TGTGCCAGCAGCGAGGGATTAGCGGGGGATGTCTACGAGCAGTACTTC
TRBD2	TRBV7-3	.	TRBJ2-1	CASSLASGRFNEQFF	TGTGCCAGCAGCCTCGCTAGCGGGAGGTTTAATGAGCAGTTCTTC
TRBD2	TRBV7-2	few	TRBJ2-1	CASSLGLTGGPYNEQFF	TGTGCCAGCAGCTTAGGGCTTACGGGAGGGCCCTACAATGAGCAGTTCTTC
.	TRBV5-4	.	TRBJ2-7	CASSLRGYPYEQYF	TGTGCCAGCAGCTTACGGGGGTACCCCTACGAGCAGTACTTC
.	TRBV19	.	TRBJ1-2	CASSPRDRSIYGYTF	TGTGCCAGTAGTCCGCGGGACCGCTCCATCTATGGCTACACCTTC
TRBD2	TRBV30	.	TRBJ2-1	CAWSPGLAGVNEQFF	TGTGCCTGGAGCCCGGGACTAGCGGGAGTTAATGAGCAGTTCTTC
TRBD1	TRBV6-6	few	TRBJ2-7	CASSPVQGTYEQYF	TGTGCCAGCAGTCCCGTACAGGGGACCTACGAGCAGTACTTC
TRBD2	TRBV7-2	.	TRBJ2-2	CASSLRTSGMSAFGELFF	TGTGCCAGCAGCTTAAGGACTAGCGGGATGAGTGCATTCGGGGAGCTGTTTTTT
TRBD2	TRBV7-9	few	TRBJ2-3	CASSASGLADTDTQYF	TGTGCCAGCAGCGCCTCGGGACTAGCGGACACAGATACGCAGTATTTT